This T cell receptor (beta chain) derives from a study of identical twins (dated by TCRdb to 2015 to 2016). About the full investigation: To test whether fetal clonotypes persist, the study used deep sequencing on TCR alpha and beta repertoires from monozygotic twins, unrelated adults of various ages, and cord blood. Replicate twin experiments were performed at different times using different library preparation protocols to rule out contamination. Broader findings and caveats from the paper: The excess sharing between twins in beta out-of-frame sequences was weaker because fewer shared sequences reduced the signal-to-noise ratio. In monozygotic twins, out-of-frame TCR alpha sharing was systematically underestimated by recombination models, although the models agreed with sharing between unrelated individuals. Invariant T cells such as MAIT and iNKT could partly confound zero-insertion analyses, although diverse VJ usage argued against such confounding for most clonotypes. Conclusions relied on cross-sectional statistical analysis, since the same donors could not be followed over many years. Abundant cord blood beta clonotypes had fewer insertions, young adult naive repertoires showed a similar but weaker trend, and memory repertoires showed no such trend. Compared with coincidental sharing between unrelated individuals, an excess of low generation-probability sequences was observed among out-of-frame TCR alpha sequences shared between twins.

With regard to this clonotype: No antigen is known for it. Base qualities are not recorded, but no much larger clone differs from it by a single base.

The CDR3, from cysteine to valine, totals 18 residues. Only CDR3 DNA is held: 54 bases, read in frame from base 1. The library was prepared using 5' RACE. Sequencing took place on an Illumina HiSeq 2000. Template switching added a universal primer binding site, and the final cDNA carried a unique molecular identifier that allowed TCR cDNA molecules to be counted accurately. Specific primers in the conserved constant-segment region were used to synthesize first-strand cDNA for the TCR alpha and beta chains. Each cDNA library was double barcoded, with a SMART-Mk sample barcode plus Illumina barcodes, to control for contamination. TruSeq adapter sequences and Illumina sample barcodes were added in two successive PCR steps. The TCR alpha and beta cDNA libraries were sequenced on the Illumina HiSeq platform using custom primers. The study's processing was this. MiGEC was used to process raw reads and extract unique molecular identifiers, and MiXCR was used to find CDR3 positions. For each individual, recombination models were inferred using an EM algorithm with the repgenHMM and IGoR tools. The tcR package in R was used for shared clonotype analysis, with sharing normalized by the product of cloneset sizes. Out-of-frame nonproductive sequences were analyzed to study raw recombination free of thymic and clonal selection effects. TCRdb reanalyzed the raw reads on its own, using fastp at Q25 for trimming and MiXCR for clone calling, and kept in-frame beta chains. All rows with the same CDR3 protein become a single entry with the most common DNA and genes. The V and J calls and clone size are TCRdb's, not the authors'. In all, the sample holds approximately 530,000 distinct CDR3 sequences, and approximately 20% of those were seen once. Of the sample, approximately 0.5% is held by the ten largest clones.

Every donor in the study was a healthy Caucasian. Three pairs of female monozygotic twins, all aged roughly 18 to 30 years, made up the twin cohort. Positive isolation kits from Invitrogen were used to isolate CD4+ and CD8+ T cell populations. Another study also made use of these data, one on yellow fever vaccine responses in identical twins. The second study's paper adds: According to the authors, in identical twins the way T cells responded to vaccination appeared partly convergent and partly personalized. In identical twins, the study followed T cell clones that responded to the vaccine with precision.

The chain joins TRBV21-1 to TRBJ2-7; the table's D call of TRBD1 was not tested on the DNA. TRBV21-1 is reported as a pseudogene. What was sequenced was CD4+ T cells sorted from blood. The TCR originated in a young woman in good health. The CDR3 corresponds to CASSRNGEWGTALYEQYV. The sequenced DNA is TGTGCCAGCAGCAGAAACGGGGAGTGGGGGACAGCCTTATACGAGCAGTACGTC.